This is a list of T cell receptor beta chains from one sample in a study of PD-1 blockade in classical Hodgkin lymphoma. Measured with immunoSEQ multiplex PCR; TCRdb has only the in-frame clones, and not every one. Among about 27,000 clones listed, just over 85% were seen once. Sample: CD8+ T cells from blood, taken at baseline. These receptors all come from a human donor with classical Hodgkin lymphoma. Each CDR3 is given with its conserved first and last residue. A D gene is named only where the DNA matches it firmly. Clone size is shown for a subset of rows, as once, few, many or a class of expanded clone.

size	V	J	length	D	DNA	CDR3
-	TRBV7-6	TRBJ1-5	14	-	TGTGCCAGCAGCCCCGAAGGGGTGGGACAGCCCCAGCATTTT	CASSPEGVGQPQHF
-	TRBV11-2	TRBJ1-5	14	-	TGTGCCAGCAGCTTAGAGGCTAGCAATCAGCCCCAGCATTTT	CASSLEASNQPQHF
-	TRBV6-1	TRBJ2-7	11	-	TGTGCCAGCAGTGAAGTCCCAGAGCAGTACTTC	CASSEVPEQYF
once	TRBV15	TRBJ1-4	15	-	TGTGCCACCCAACCAGAGATCGGGGGTAGAGAAAAACTGTTTTTT	CATQPEIGGREKLFF
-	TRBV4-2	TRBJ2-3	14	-	TGTGCCAGCAGCCAAGATTGGAGCACAGATACGCAGTATTTT	CASSQDWSTDTQYF
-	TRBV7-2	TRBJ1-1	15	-	TGTGCCAGCAGCTTAGGGCTGGGTTGGGGCACTGAAGCTTTCTTT	CASSLGLGWGTEAFF
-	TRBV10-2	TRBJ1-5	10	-	TGCGCCAGCAACCTACAGCCCCAGCATTTT	CASNLQPQHF
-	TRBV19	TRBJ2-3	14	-	TGTGCCAGTCGCCGGGAGAGGGGCACAGATACGCAGTATTTT	CASRRERGTDTQYF
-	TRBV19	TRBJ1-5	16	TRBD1	TGTGCCAGTACGAGAACAGGGGTTTATAGCAATCAGCCCCAGCATTTT	CASTRTGVYSNQPQHF
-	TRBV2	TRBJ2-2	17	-	TGTGCCAGCAGTCTCGGGGTCCCCTACTCTAACACCGGGGAGCTGTTTTTT	CASSLGVPYSNTGELFF
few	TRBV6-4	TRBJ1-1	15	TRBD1	TGTGCCAGCAGAGACTCGGGACAGATGAACACTGAAGCTTTCTTT	CASRDSGQMNTEAFF